These 31 T cell receptor beta chains came from one sample sequenced in a study of somatic mutations in cytotoxic T cells in rheumatoid arthritis (dated by TCRdb to 2015 to 2018). Receptor libraries were prepared by the immunoSEQ multiplex PCR assay. Not all clones reach the TCRdb copy of this immuneACCESS table, which keeps in-frame sequences only. Checked studies attribute under half of the gap to unresolved V genes and leave the rest unexplained. The table for this sample lists about 15,000 clones; 90% to 95% of them were counted only once. About a sixth of the sample comes from the top ten. Specimen: CD4+ T cells sorted from blood. All receptors derive from a man between 65 and 85 years old with rheumatoid arthritis.

The chain links TRBV2 to TRBJ2-5, with 9 bases identical to TRBD2. Germline trimming cut 5 bases from V and 1 base from J; bases unmatched to any gene: 5. The length of the CDR3 is 15 residues. Germline V gene sequence: CDR1 SNHLY, CDR2 FYNNEI. DNA for the CDR3: TGTGCCAGCAGTTATAGCGGGAGATCCCAAGAGACCCAGTACTTC. Its protein is CASSYSGRSQETQYF.

The rearrangement joins TRBV2 to TRBJ2-5, with D tentatively TRBD1 (7 bases). Per the germline V gene, CDR1 is SNHLY and CDR2 is FYNNEI. CDR3 size: 16 residues. Deletions cut 6 bases from V and 5 bases from J, with 22 bases between. CDR3 in DNA: TGTGCCAGCAGCCAACGTTTGGCAGGGGGAGGTGAGACCCAGTACTTC. Its translation is CASSQRLAGGGETQYF.

The gene calls are TRBV19 and TRBJ1-5; 8 nucleotides match TRBD1. CDR3 length equals 16 residues. CDR1 is LNHDA, CDR2 SQIVND, per germline (reference sequence). V lost 4 bases and J lost 8; bases outside the gene matches: 13. For the CDR3, the DNA is TGTGCCAGTAGTACCGGACAGGGAACTATCACAAAGCCCCAGCATTTT. Its protein product is CASSTGQGTITKPQHF.

The chain combines TRBV9 with TRBJ2-2; 8 bases match TRBD1. CDR1 and CDR2 from the germline V gene are SGDLS and YYNGEE. Trimming at V came to 0 bases and at J to 5 bases, leaving 3 bases not matched to a gene. CDR3 size: 15 residues. The CDR3 spells CASSVGQGWTGELFF. The CDR3 nucleotides read TGTGCCAGCAGCGTAGGACAGGGGTGGACCGGGGAGCTGTTTTTT.

The rearrangement joins TRBV9 to TRBJ1-2, with 11 bases aligning to TRBD1. V lost 3 bases and J lost 4; bases outside the gene matches: 8. Germline V gives CDR1 SGDLS, CDR2 YYNGEE. The CDR3 consists of 16 residues. CDR3 in DNA: TGTGCCAGCAGCGGCGGGACAGGGGGTAGAATCTATGGCTACACCTTC. It specifies CASSGGTGGRIYGYTF.

As DNA, the CDR3 is TGTGCCAGCAGCCCGGGGGGGGGACAGGGGATCCACGAGCAGTACTTC. Its translation is CASSPGGGQGIHEQYF. V usage is TRBV11-2 and J usage is TRBJ2-7; the match to TRBD1 covers 10 bases. This CDR3 spans 16 amino acids. The germline V gene encodes CDR1 SGHAT and CDR2 FQNNGV. V shed 5 bases and J 5 bases; nucleotides not matched to a gene: 12.

The chain is built from TRBV2 and TRBJ1-5; D remains unclear. The CDR3 is made up of 13 amino acids. The V gene lost 8 bases and the J gene lost 4 bases, with 12 bases spanning the gap. Germline lookup yields CDR1 SNHLY and CDR2 FYNNEI. The CDR3 sequence is CASGLTGNQPQHF. Written as DNA, the CDR3 is TGTGCCAGCGGTCTGACGGGAAATCAGCCCCAGCATTTT.

The chain carries TRBV6-1 and TRBJ2-4; D is unclear. Trimming removed 0 bases from V and 2 bases from J, with 14 bases in between. CDR1 is MNHNS, CDR2 SASEGT, per germline. This CDR3 is built from 17 residues. The CDR3 is CASSEARLGITKNIQYF. The CDR3 region has the DNA TGTGCCAGCAGTGAAGCGCGCCTAGGAATTACCAAAAACATTCAGTACTTC.

The chain carries TRBV6-5 and TRBJ2-7; D perhaps matches TRBD1 (6 bases). There are 15 residues in the CDR3. Germline lookup yields CDR1 MNHEY and CDR2 SVGAGI. Trimming took 2 bases from V and 2 from J, leaving 13 bases between them. This CDR3 is CASSYEAGAAYEQYF. Written as DNA, the CDR3 is TGTGCCAGCAGTTACGAGGCAGGGGCGGCCTACGAGCAGTACTTC.

The CDR3 loop reads CASTRWAGEGNEQFF. CDR3 DNA sequence: TGTGCCAGTACCCGCTGGGCGGGAGAGGGCAATGAGCAGTTCTTC. The chain couples TRBV19 to TRBJ2-1; 7 bases line up with TRBD2. The junction had 12 bases not matched to a gene; V was cut back by 7 bases and J by 6 bases. Per germline, CDR1 LNHDA and CDR2 SQIVND (reference sequence). CDR3 size: 15 residues.

The chain is built from TRBV10-3 and TRBJ2-7; TRBD1 matches 8 bases. CDR3 length: 13 residues. Germline loops: CDR1 ENHRY, CDR2 SYGVKD. Trimming cost V 5 bases and J 3 bases; bases outside gene matches: 3. CDR3 nucleotides: TGTGCCATCAGTTCAGACAGGGGCTACGAGCAGTACTTC. Translation: CAISSDRGYEQYF.

The genes are TRBV5-1 and TRBJ2-7; maybe TRBD1 (6 bases). Looked up from germline, CDR1 is SGHRS and CDR2 is YFSETQ. Trimming removed 4 bases from V and 5 bases from J, with 13 bases in between. This CDR3 contains 13 residues. The CDR3 loop is CASSTTGFHEQYF. The CDR3 nucleotides read TGCGCCAGCAGCACCACAGGGTTCCACGAGCAGTACTTC.

The gene calls are TRBV7-2 and TRBJ1-1, with D uncertain. CDR1 SGHTA and CDR2 FQGNSA come from the germline V gene. V lost 5 bases to trimming and J lost 4 bases, with 11 bases between them. This CDR3 region has 13 residues. CDR3 sequence reads: CASSPGGGTEAFF. For the CDR3, the DNA is TGTGCCAGCAGCCCGGGAGGCGGCACTGAAGCTTTCTTT.

The chain couples TRBV4-1 to TRBJ2-5; 7 bases fit TRBD1. Germline assignment: CDR1 MGHRA and CDR2 YSYEKL. CDR3 size: 13 residues. Trimming cost V 2 bases and J 3 bases; bases outside gene matches: 0. CDR3 protein: CASSQTGEETQYF. The CDR3 DNA reads TGCGCCAGCAGCCAAACAGGGGAAGAGACCCAGTACTTC.

On this clone itself: At one boundary the junction diverges from the germline segment, which might be a read error. The chain joins TRBV10-3 to TRBJ2-3, with a tentative D call TRBD2 (6 bases). The CDR3 runs 15 residues. Germline CDR1 ENHRY, CDR2 SYGVKD. The CDR3 DNA sequence: TGTGCCACCAGTGGGCTTGGAGGGAGCACAGATACGCAGTATTTT. Translation gives CATSGLGGSTDTQYF.

This clone was counted a few times. The chain joins TRBV29-1 to TRBJ1-1; unclear D gene. Trimming shortened V by 6 bases and J by 14 bases, and 10 bases separated the two germline ends. This CDR3 region has 8 residues. Germline V gives CDR1 SQVTM, CDR2 ANQGSEA. The CDR3 bases are TGCAGCGTGGACTCCGGGTTCTTT. Its translation: CSVDSGFF.

The chain carries TRBV7-2 and TRBJ2-3; D uncertain. V was shortened by 3 bases and J by 2 bases, with 9 bases between the two germline ends. Germline CDR1 is SGHTA and CDR2 is FQGNSA. The CDR3 runs 14 residues. CDR3 bases: TGTGCCAGCAGCTTGAGACACCTCACAGATACGCAGTATTTT. Its translation is CASSLRHLTDTQYF.

V is TRBV6-4 and J is TRBJ1-3; tentatively, D is TRBD1 (5 bases). Trimming removed 5 bases from V and 6 bases from J, with 14 bases in between. Germline values: CDR1 MRHNA, CDR2 SNTAGT. This CDR3 comprises 14 residues. This CDR3 reads CASSYATGENTIYF. The DNA of the CDR3 is TGTGCCAGCAGTTACGCCACAGGCGAAAACACCATATATTTT.

The chain links TRBV2 to TRBJ2-6; D possibly corresponds to TRBD2 (6 bases). The germline V gene has CDR1 SNHLY and CDR2 FYNNEI. V was clipped by 8 bases and J by 3 bases, with 8 bases between them. CDR3 length: 13 residues. The CDR3 sequence is CASQGLGANVLTF. The CDR3 nucleotides read TGTGCCAGCCAGGGACTTGGGGCCAACGTCCTGACTTTC.

The CDR3: CASSYLAGGRNEQFF. The CDR3 DNA sequence: TGTGCCAGCAGCTATCTAGCGGGGGGGCGAAATGAGCAGTTCTTC. The chain has TRBV6-6 and TRBJ2-1; 12 positions agree with TRBD2. CDR1 MNHNY and CDR2 SVGAGI come from the germline V gene (reference sequence). The trim removed 6 bases at V and 7 bases at J, leaving 7 bases unmatched. The CDR3 runs to 15 residues.

The rearrangement joins TRBV10-3 to TRBJ1-6, with 7 bases fitting TRBD1. The CDR3 length is 14 residues. Germline V gives CDR1 ENHRY, CDR2 SYGVKD. Trimming took 8 bases from V and 8 from J; bases not matched to a gene: 9. CDR3 sequence: CAIGTGEKDSPLHF. The CDR3 DNA reads as TGTGCCATCGGAACAGGGGAAAAGGATTCACCCCTCCACTTT.

This chain's CDR3 is CASSRDRSAYGYTF. CDR3 DNA: TGTGCCAGCAGTAGGGACAGGTCCGCTTATGGCTACACCTTC. The rearrangement joins TRBV28 to TRBJ1-2, with 8 positions matching TRBD1. V shed 5 bases and J 5 bases; nucleotides not matched to a gene: 7. The germline V gene has CDR1 MDHEN and CDR2 SYDVKM. The CDR3 totals 14 residues.

A few counts support this clone. The chain joins TRBV6-5 to TRBJ2-7; a possible D gene is TRBD1 (5 bases). CDR3 length: 13 amino acids. V was shortened by 1 base and J by 6 bases, with 10 bases between the two germline ends. Germline V gene lookup returns CDR1 MNHEY and CDR2 SVGAGI. The CDR3 nucleotides are TGTGCCAGCAGTTACTGGCAGGGTAGCGAGCAGTACTTC. This gives the protein CASSYWQGSEQYF.

The chain recombines TRBV11-2 with TRBJ2-3, with 7 bases fitting TRBD1. J was trimmed by 3 bases and V by 4 bases; bases with no gene match: 7. There are 15 residues in the CDR3. Per germline, CDR1 SGHAT and CDR2 FQNNGV. The CDR3 DNA sequence: TGTGCCAGCAGCTCCGGGACAGCGTTAACAGATACGCAGTATTTT. Protein: CASSSGTALTDTQYF.

The rearrangement links TRBV9 to TRBJ2-2; 13 nucleotides line up with TRBD2. The CDR3 runs 19 residues. The J segment lost 5 bases and the V segment lost 0 bases, leaving 10 bases of the junction unmatched. The germline gives CDR1 SGDLS, CDR2 YYNGEE. The CDR3 DNA sequence: TGTGCCAGCAGCGTAGGAGGACTAGCGGGAGTTGGTACAACCGGGGAGCTGTTTTTT. Translation: CASSVGGLAGVGTTGELFF.

This rearrangement joins TRBV6-1 to TRBJ1-3; TRBD1 aligns across 7 bases. The V segment lost 6 bases and the J segment 0 bases; nucleotides outside the gene matches: 5. Germline assignment: CDR1 MNHNS and CDR2 SASEGT. The CDR3 totals 15 residues. The CDR3 reads CASSRQGHSGNTIYF. The CDR3 DNA sequence: TGTGCCAGCAGCCGACAGGGACACTCTGGAAACACCATATATTTT.

The V gene is TRBV7-6, the J gene TRBJ2-5; a weak D match, TRBD2 (5 bases). The V gene's germline CDR1 is SGHVS and CDR2 FNYEAQ. V shed 5 bases and J shed 5 bases, with 15 bases lying between them. The CDR3 has 14 amino acids. The CDR3 region has the DNA TGTGCCAGCAGCGAACTACTAGTGATCGAGACCCAGTACTTC. This gives the protein CASSELLVIETQYF.

The gene calls are TRBV2 and TRBJ2-7; 8 bases fit TRBD2. CDR1 and CDR2 from the germline V gene are SNHLY and FYNNEI. This CDR3 has 17 amino acids. J was trimmed by 4 bases and V by 4 bases; bases with no gene match: 15. CDR3 residues: CASSGSGGAGPVYEQYF. For the CDR3, the DNA is TGTGCCAGCAGTGGCTCCGGGGGGGCAGGGCCGGTGTACGAGCAGTACTTC.

The chain has TRBV14 and TRBJ2-7; D is undetermined. V was pared by 3 bases and J by 0 bases, with 3 bases between. The CDR3 is 12 amino acids. Germline values: CDR1 SGHDN, CDR2 FVKESK. Written as DNA, the CDR3 is TGTGCCAGCAGCCAGAGCTCCTACGAGCAGTACTTC. This sequence encodes CASSQSSYEQYF.

The V gene is TRBV6-1, the J gene TRBJ1-1, with a possible D match to TRBD1 (5 bases). The CDR3 has 15 residues. V was pared by 3 bases and J by 3 bases, with 14 bases between. Germline V gene sequence: CDR1 MNHNS, CDR2 SASEGT. The DNA for the CDR3 is TGTGCCAGCAGTGACCAATCTGCGGGGGACACTGAAGCTTTCTTT. Translation: CASSDQSAGDTEAFF.

The chain has TRBV13 and TRBJ1-6, with D maybe TRBD1 (6 bases). This CDR3 region has 16 residues. CDR1 PRHDT and CDR2 FYEKMQ come from the germline V gene (reference sequence). Trimming removed 5 bases from V and 8 bases from J, with 19 bases in between. The chain's CDR3 is CASSISGPKGDSPLHF. The CDR3 nucleotides are TGTGCCAGCAGCATATCGGGTCCTAAGGGGGATTCACCCCTCCACTTT.